Listed below are T cell receptor beta chains from one sample, sequenced in a study of blood T cell repertoires in COVID-19. The data were produced by immunoSEQ multiplex PCR, yet TCRdb's version contains in-frame clones alone and is incomplete. The repertoire holds under 350,000 clones, with roughly 86% as singletons. The specimen was peripheral blood. The receptors were gathered from a woman in her thirties with COVID-19, enrolled during active disease. Each CDR3 is given with its conserved first and last residue. The order of the fields is V gene, CDR3 length, clone size, D gene, J gene, CDR3 protein, CDR3 DNA. D genes are given only for firm matches. Clone size is stated in some rows and not others, as once, few, many or a class when expanded.

V gene: TRBV6-5
CDR3 length: 14
clone size: -
D gene: -
J gene: TRBJ1-4
CDR3 protein: CASRPRGAGEKLFF
CDR3 DNA: TGTGCCAGCAGACCCAGGGGTGCTGGTGAAAAACTGTTTTTT

V gene: TRBV20-1
CDR3 length: 11
clone size: -
D gene: -
J gene: TRBJ2-1
CDR3 protein: CSASRAIEQFF
CDR3 DNA: TGCAGTGCTAGCAGGGCGATTGAGCAGTTCTTC

V gene: TRBV28
CDR3 length: 16
clone size: -
D gene: TRBD1
J gene: TRBJ1-5
CDR3 protein: CASSLSSRGRNQPQHF
CDR3 DNA: TGTGCCAGCAGTTTATCGTCCAGGGGGCGAAATCAGCCCCAGCATTTT

V gene: TRBV12-3/TRBV12-4
CDR3 length: 13
clone size: -
D gene: TRBD1
J gene: TRBJ2-7
CDR3 protein: CASRTTGADEQYF
CDR3 DNA: TGTGCCAGCAGGACAACAGGGGCAGACGAGCAGTACTTC

V gene: TRBV2
CDR3 length: 16
clone size: once
D gene: TRBD1
J gene: TRBJ1-6
CDR3 protein: CASSEDRAYSNSPLHF
CDR3 DNA: TGTGCCAGCAGCGAGGACAGGGCTTACTCTAATTCACCCCTCCACTTT

V gene: TRBV7-2
CDR3 length: 16
clone size: once
D gene: -
J gene: TRBJ1-5
CDR3 protein: CASSLGWGPSNQPQHF
CDR3 DNA: TGTGCCAGCAGTTTGGGGTGGGGGCCGAGCAATCAGCCCCAGCATTTT

V gene: TRBV2
CDR3 length: 15
clone size: -
D gene: -
J gene: TRBJ2-1
CDR3 protein: CASSSQGNAYNEQFF
CDR3 DNA: TGTGCCAGCAGCTCACAGGGAAACGCCTACAATGAGCAGTTCTTC

V gene: TRBV7-9
CDR3 length: 14
clone size: few
D gene: TRBD1
J gene: TRBJ1-2
CDR3 protein: CASSLGTGWYGYTF
CDR3 DNA: TGTGCCAGCAGCTTGGGGACAGGGTGGTATGGCTACACCTTC

V gene: TRBV24-1
CDR3 length: 13
clone size: -
D gene: -
J gene: TRBJ1-2
CDR3 protein: CATRRDKDGGYTF
CDR3 DNA: TGTGCCACCAGGAGGGATAAGGATGGGGGCTACACCTTC

V gene: TRBV11-1
CDR3 length: 14
clone size: -
D gene: -
J gene: TRBJ1-1
CDR3 protein: CASSLGAETAEAFF
CDR3 DNA: TGTGCCAGCAGCTTAGGTGCGGAGACGGCTGAAGCTTTCTTT

V gene: TRBV7-2
CDR3 length: 16
clone size: -
D gene: TRBD2
J gene: TRBJ2-7
CDR3 protein: CASSSNIVKRGYEQYF
CDR3 DNA: TGTGCCAGCAGCTCCAACATCGTAAAGCGGGGATACGAGCAGTACTTC

V gene: TRBV19
CDR3 length: 15
clone size: -
D gene: -
J gene: TRBJ1-2
CDR3 protein: CASSIVSDRTYGYTF
CDR3 DNA: TGTGCCAGTAGTATAGTTTCGGACAGAACCTATGGCTACACCTTC

V gene: TRBV5-4
CDR3 length: 14
clone size: -
D gene: -
J gene: TRBJ1-2
CDR3 protein: CASSLYSIGYGYTF
CDR3 DNA: TGTGCCAGCAGCTTGTACTCGATTGGCTATGGCTACACCTTC

V gene: TRBV2
CDR3 length: 13
clone size: few
D gene: -
J gene: TRBJ1-2
CDR3 protein: CASSPDRNYGYTF
CDR3 DNA: TGTGCCAGCAGCCCCGACAGAAACTATGGCTACACCTTC

V gene: TRBV5-1
CDR3 length: 15
clone size: -
D gene: -
J gene: TRBJ1-3
CDR3 protein: CASSYEAMSGNTIYF
CDR3 DNA: TGCGCCAGCAGCTATGAAGCCATGTCTGGAAACACCATATATTTT

V gene: TRBV18
CDR3 length: 15
clone size: -
D gene: TRBD1
J gene: TRBJ2-7
CDR3 protein: CASSPQGARSYEQYF
CDR3 DNA: TGTGCCAGCTCACCCCAGGGGGCCCGCTCCTACGAGCAGTACTTC

V gene: TRBV19
CDR3 length: 17
clone size: -
D gene: -
J gene: TRBJ1-2
CDR3 protein: CASNPTALSFSDYGYTF
CDR3 DNA: TGTGCCAGTAACCCGACAGCCCTTAGCTTCTCTGACTATGGCTACACCTTC

V gene: TRBV7-6
CDR3 length: 15
clone size: -
D gene: -
J gene: TRBJ2-3
CDR3 protein: CASSFGQGGPDTQYF
CDR3 DNA: TGTGCCAGCAGCTTTGGTCAGGGTGGGCCAGATACGCAGTATTTT

V gene: TRBV6-5
CDR3 length: 14
clone size: -
D gene: TRBD2
J gene: TRBJ2-1
CDR3 protein: CASSMGGAYNEQFF
CDR3 DNA: TGTGCCAGCAGTATGGGGGGGGCCTACAATGAGCAGTTCTTC

V gene: TRBV5-6
CDR3 length: 14
clone size: -
D gene: -
J gene: TRBJ1-1
CDR3 protein: CASSLGGLGTEAFF
CDR3 DNA: TGTGCCAGCAGCTTGGGGGGCTTGGGCACTGAAGCTTTCTTT

V gene: TRBV18
CDR3 length: 14
clone size: once
D gene: -
J gene: TRBJ1-1
CDR3 protein: CASSFNLGGTEAFF
CDR3 DNA: TGTGCCAGCTCATTCAACCTAGGCGGCACTGAAGCTTTCTTT

V gene: TRBV5-1
CDR3 length: 16
clone size: -
D gene: -
J gene: TRBJ1-1
CDR3 protein: CASSLTGDESTAEAFF
CDR3 DNA: TGCGCCAGCAGCTTGACGGGGGACGAGAGTACAGCTGAAGCTTTCTTT

V gene: TRBV19
CDR3 length: 14
clone size: few
D gene: TRBD2
J gene: TRBJ2-1
CDR3 protein: CASKTGGSYNEQFF
CDR3 DNA: TGTGCCAGTAAAACGGGGGGCTCCTACAATGAGCAGTTCTTC

V gene: TRBV12-3/TRBV12-4
CDR3 length: 11
clone size: -
D gene: -
J gene: TRBJ2-5
CDR3 protein: CASSFGETQYF
CDR3 DNA: TGTGCCAGCAGTTTCGGGGAGACCCAGTACTTC

V gene: TRBV7-9
CDR3 length: 15
clone size: -
D gene: TRBD1
J gene: TRBJ1-1
CDR3 protein: CASSYGTGEGTEAFF
CDR3 DNA: TGTGCCAGCAGCTACGGGACAGGGGAGGGCACTGAAGCTTTCTTT

V gene: TRBV2
CDR3 length: 16
clone size: -
D gene: TRBD1
J gene: TRBJ1-5
CDR3 protein: CASSVIGTGGFQPQHF
CDR3 DNA: TGTGCCAGCAGTGTGATTGGGACAGGGGGCTTTCAGCCCCAGCATTTT

V gene: TRBV5-4
CDR3 length: 15
clone size: -
D gene: -
J gene: TRBJ2-1
CDR3 protein: CASSTERGSYNEQFF
CDR3 DNA: TGTGCCAGCAGCACGGAACGAGGGTCCTACAATGAGCAGTTCTTC

V gene: TRBV7-6
CDR3 length: 15
clone size: -
D gene: -
J gene: TRBJ2-1
CDR3 protein: CASSPMGSSYNEQFF
CDR3 DNA: TGTGCCAGCAGCCCGATGGGGAGCTCCTACAATGAGCAGTTCTTC

V gene: TRBV5-4
CDR3 length: 13
clone size: -
D gene: -
J gene: TRBJ1-2
CDR3 protein: CASSEYGLWGYTF
CDR3 DNA: TGTGCCAGCAGCGAGTACGGGTTGTGGGGCTACACCTTC

V gene: TRBV10-3
CDR3 length: 14
clone size: -
D gene: -
J gene: TRBJ1-3
CDR3 protein: CAISEQIAGNTIYF
CDR3 DNA: TGTGCCATCAGTGAGCAGATCGCTGGAAACACCATATATTTT

V gene: TRBV5-4
CDR3 length: 14
clone size: -
D gene: TRBD1
J gene: TRBJ2-5
CDR3 protein: CASSSGQGQETQYF
CDR3 DNA: TGTGCCAGCAGCTCAGGACAGGGCCAAGAGACCCAGTACTTC

V gene: TRBV7-9
CDR3 length: 14
clone size: few
D gene: -
J gene: TRBJ1-1
CDR3 protein: CASSLERVNTEAFF
CDR3 DNA: TGTGCCAGCAGCTTAGAAAGAGTGAACACTGAAGCTTTCTTT

V gene: TRBV4-2
CDR3 length: 13
clone size: -
D gene: -
J gene: TRBJ2-1
CDR3 protein: CASSYVGSWEQFF
CDR3 DNA: TGTGCCAGCAGCTACGTTGGCTCCTGGGAGCAGTTCTTC

V gene: TRBV3-1/TRBV3-2
CDR3 length: 13
clone size: -
D gene: -
J gene: TRBJ1-1
CDR3 protein: CASSRPPRGEAFF
CDR3 DNA: TGTGCCAGCAGCCGTCCCCCCCGAGGTGAAGCTTTCTTT

V gene: TRBV3-1/TRBV3-2
CDR3 length: 15
clone size: -
D gene: -
J gene: TRBJ1-1
CDR3 protein: CASSQDRAGVSEAFF
CDR3 DNA: TGTGCCAGCAGCCAAGATCGAGCAGGGGTCAGTGAAGCTTTCTTT

V gene: TRBV7-2
CDR3 length: 14
clone size: -
D gene: -
J gene: TRBJ1-1
CDR3 protein: CASSLTMAGAEAFF
CDR3 DNA: TGTGCCAGCAGCTTAACCATGGCAGGGGCTGAAGCTTTCTTT

V gene: TRBV28
CDR3 length: 12
clone size: -
D gene: -
J gene: TRBJ1-1
CDR3 protein: CASKGHNTEAFF
CDR3 DNA: TGTGCCAGTAAGGGACACAACACTGAAGCTTTCTTT

V gene: TRBV20-1
CDR3 length: 15
clone size: -
D gene: -
J gene: TRBJ1-6
CDR3 protein: CSASKESSYNSPLHF
CDR3 DNA: TGCAGTGCTAGTAAGGAGAGCTCCTATAATTCACCCCTCCACTTT

V gene: TRBV19
CDR3 length: 16
clone size: -
D gene: TRBD1
J gene: TRBJ1-5
CDR3 protein: CASSIGPEDRRAPQHF
CDR3 DNA: TGTGCCAGTAGTATAGGCCCCGAGGACAGGAGGGCGCCCCAGCATTTT

V gene: TRBV7-6
CDR3 length: 17
clone size: -
D gene: -
J gene: TRBJ2-7
CDR3 protein: CASSLVASGGENYEQYF
CDR3 DNA: TGTGCCAGCAGCTTAGTGGCGTCGGGCGGGGAGAACTACGAGCAGTACTTC

V gene: TRBV4-1
CDR3 length: 19
clone size: -
D gene: -
J gene: TRBJ2-6
CDR3 protein: CASSQEEVVDSSGANVLTF
CDR3 DNA: TGCGCCAGCAGCCAAGAAGAGGTGGTCGATAGCTCTGGGGCCAACGTCCTGACTTTC

V gene: TRBV21-1
CDR3 length: 12
clone size: -
D gene: -
J gene: TRBJ2-1
CDR3 protein: CASSAGGKEQFF
CDR3 DNA: TGTGCCAGCAGCGCCGGCGGGAAGGAGCAGTTCTTC

V gene: TRBV5-1
CDR3 length: 15
clone size: once
D gene: -
J gene: TRBJ2-1
CDR3 protein: CASSGGSSSYNEQFF
CDR3 DNA: TGCGCCAGCAGCGGGGGCTCCAGCTCCTACAATGAGCAGTTCTTC